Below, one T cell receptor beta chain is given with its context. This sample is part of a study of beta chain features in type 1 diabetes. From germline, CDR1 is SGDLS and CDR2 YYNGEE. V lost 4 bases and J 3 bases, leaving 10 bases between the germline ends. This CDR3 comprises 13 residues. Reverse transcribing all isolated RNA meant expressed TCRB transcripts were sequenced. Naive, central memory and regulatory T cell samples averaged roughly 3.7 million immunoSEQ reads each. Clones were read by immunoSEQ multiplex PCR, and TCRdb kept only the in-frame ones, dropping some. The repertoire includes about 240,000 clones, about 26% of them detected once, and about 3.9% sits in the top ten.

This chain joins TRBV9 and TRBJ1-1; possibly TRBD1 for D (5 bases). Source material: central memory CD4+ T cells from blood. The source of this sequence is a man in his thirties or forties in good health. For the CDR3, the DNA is TGTGCCAGCAGCTTATCGGGGGACACTGAAGCTTTCTTT. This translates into CASSLSGDTEAFF.